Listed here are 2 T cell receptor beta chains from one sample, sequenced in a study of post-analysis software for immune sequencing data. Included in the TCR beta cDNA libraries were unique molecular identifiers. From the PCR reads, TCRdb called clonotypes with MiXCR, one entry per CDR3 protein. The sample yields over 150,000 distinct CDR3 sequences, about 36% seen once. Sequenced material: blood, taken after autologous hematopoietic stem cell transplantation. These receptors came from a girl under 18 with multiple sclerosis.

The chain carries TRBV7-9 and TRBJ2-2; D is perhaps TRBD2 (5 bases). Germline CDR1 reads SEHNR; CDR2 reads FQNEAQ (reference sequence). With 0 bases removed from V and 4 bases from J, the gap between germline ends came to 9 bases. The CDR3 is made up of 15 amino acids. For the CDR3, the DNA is TGTGCCAGCAGCTTAGCGGGAGATGCCACCGGGGAGCTGTTTTTT. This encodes CASSLAGDATGELFF.

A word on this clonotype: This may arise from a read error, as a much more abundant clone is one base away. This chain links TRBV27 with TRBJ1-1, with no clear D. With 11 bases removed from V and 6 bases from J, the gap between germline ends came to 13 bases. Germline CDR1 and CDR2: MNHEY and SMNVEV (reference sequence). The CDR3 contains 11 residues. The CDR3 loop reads CARILGPEAFF. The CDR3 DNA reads TGTGCCCGCATCCTGGGTCCTGAAGCTTTCTTT.